Below, 3 T cell receptor beta chains from the same sample are listed, as sequenced in a study of blood T cell repertoires in COVID-19. Data came from immunoSEQ multiplex PCR; TCRdb stores just in-frame clones and leaves some out. The table records 150,000 or so clones, about four fifths of them present only once. The sequencing sample was made of PBMCs or T cells enriched from blood (not recorded which). These receptors were collected from a man in his forties or fifties who had recovered from COVID-19.

The rearrangement uses TRBV7-9 and TRBJ1-1; the D gene is possibly TRBD1 (6 bases). In germline, CDR1 is SEHNR, CDR2 FQNEAQ (reference sequence). V was cut by 4 bases and J by 8 bases, with 8 bases left in between. There are 11 residues in the CDR3. The CDR3 DNA is TGTGCCAGCAGCTCCGACAGGGAAGCTTTCTTT. The encoded protein is CASSSDREAFF.

The chain is built from TRBV5-1 and TRBJ1-1, with 7 bases aligning to TRBD1. Unmatched junction bases numbered 9, after V lost 4 bases and J lost 0 bases. The CDR3 has 16 residues. Germline V lookup: CDR1 SGHRS, CDR2 YFSETQ. In DNA form, the CDR3 reads TGCGCCAGCAGCCGGACAGGTAGCACGATGAACACTGAAGCTTTCTTT. This encodes CASSRTGSTMNTEAFF.

This clone was seen once. Just one base apart from a much larger clone, this may be a read error. The genes are TRBV27 and TRBJ1-2; perhaps TRBD1 as D (6 bases). The germline V and J ends were trimmed by 6 bases and 4 bases, with 9 bases remaining between them. CDR3 size: 12 residues. Germline loops: CDR1 MNHEY, CDR2 SMNVEV (reference sequence). For the CDR3, the DNA is TGTGCCAGCAGCCGAGGGGGCTATGGCTACACCTTC. Its translation is CASSRGGYGYTF.